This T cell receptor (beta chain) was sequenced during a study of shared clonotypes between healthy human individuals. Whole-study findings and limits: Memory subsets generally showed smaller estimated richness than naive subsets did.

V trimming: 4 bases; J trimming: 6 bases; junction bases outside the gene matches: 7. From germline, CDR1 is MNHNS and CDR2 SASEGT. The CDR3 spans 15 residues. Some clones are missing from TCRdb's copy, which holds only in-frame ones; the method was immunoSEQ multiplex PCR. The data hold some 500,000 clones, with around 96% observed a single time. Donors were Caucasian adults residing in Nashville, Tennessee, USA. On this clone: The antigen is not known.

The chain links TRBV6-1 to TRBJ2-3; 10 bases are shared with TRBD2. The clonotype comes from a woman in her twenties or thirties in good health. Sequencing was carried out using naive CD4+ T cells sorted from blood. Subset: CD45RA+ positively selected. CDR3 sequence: CASSGPSGRLDTQYF. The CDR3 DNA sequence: TGTGCCAGCAGTGGGCCTAGCGGGAGATTGGATACGCAGTATTTT.